This T cell receptor beta chain was found in a study of T cells in Graves' hyperthyroidism and ophthalmopathy. Study-wide results and caveats: Model-based prediction identified ophthalmopathy a median about 7 months prior to its onset.

Subjects with ophthalmopathy showed a Clinical Activity Score no lower than 3, a NOSPECS grade no lower than 4, and a duration shorter than 3 months. The germline V and J ends were trimmed by 5 bases and 3 bases, with 10 bases remaining between them. CDR3 size: 13 residues. The germline CDR1 and CDR2 sequences are SEHNR and FQNEAQ (reference sequence). This clonotype was found many times. The antigen is not known. TCR beta CDR3 regions were amplified from RNA. RT-PCR in the first round (using the HTBI primer set) targeted the TCR CDR3. Each CDR3 protein is one row after TCRdb ran MiXCR on the multiplex PCR reads. The repertoire holds 500,000 or so distinct CDR3 sequences, with more than 15% as singletons.

The sample taken for sequencing was blood. This TCR was recovered from a young woman with Graves' ophthalmopathy. This sequence joins TRBV7-9 and TRBJ1-2, with D possibly TRBD1 on 5 matching bases. The CDR3 here is CASSPTVYYGYTF. Written as DNA, the CDR3 is TGTGCCAGCAGCCCGACAGTATACTATGGCTACACCTTC.